This TCR beta chain was observed in a study of T and B cells in COVID-19 patients (dated by TCRdb to the early 2020s). Notes on the research overall: Using TRB and IGH repertoire sequencing of peripheral blood, the study characterized adaptive immunity in COVID-19 patients who had active infection or had recovered. The recovered cohort had a median age of roughly 34 years, compared with 67 years in the active-infection cohort. A recovered cohort comprised some 19 patients contributing roughly 21 samples, mostly after mild to moderate COVID-19 managed as outpatients. Comorbidities linked to unfavorable COVID-19 outcome were present in most of the 20 patients in the active-infection cohort. An age-matched reference group of 39 healthy donors negative for COVID-19 antibodies served as the comparison for repertoire analyses. Two patients were in both the active and recovered cohorts because samples existed from active disease and from after recovery. The repository of TCR and BCR sequences included 69 time points from more than 30 patients, and more than 8 million TCR sequences were analysed. Critical illness requiring mechanical ventilation or ECMO was present in about 65% of the 20 patients in the active-infection cohort. As many as 9 follow-up blood samples were taken per patient, and some of the samples covered different disease stages within the same individual.

In its sample, this clonotype was seen a few times. No cognate antigen has been identified for it. No much larger clonotype is one base removed from it; base qualities were not supplied. Sequencing used an Illumina MiSeq. TRB rearrangements were amplified by multiplex PCR with BIOMED2 TRB-A/B primer pools. Illumina-compatible adapters and 7-nucleotide sample barcodes were added to the amplicons in two consecutive PCRs. All library PCRs used Phusion HS II polymerase. The amplicons were purified from gel with the NucleoSpin Gel and PCR Clean-up kit, measured on Qubit, and then pooled at 4 to 5 nM. Before Illumina next-generation sequencing, the quality of the amplicon pool was assessed on an Agilent 2100 Bioanalyzer. The source study handled its data this way. Annotation of TRB rearrangements was performed with MiXCR 3.0.8 using the default MiXCR reference library. Non-productive reads and sequences with fewer than 2 reads were removed, and every unique CDR3 nucleotide sequence was treated as one clone. R 3.5.1 was used to calculate clonality, diversity, richness and V-J gene usage. GLIPH2 was used for TCR clustering by CDR3 similarity, and generation probabilities were calculated by OLGA. Only GLIPH2 clusters with at least four unique TCR clonotypes present in at least three individuals were retained. TCRdb took the public reads, trimmed them with fastp at Q25, ran MiXCR for clone calling and kept in-frame beta chains. For every CDR3 protein sequence, its rows merge into one entry that carries the most common genes and DNA. These V and J calls originate from TCRdb's pipeline instead of the authors' own analysis. The sample yields approximately 10,000 distinct CDR3 sequences; nearly 30% were counted once. The ten largest make up roughly 30% of the sample.

Looking up the germline V gene yields CDR1 KGHDR and CDR2 SFDVKD. Spanning cysteine to phenylalanine, the CDR3 consists of 19 amino acids. The retained sequence is limited to the CDR3, 57 bases, with the frame set at the first base. The germline V and J ends show losses of 3 bases and 5 bases respectively, and no gene match explains 15 bases of the junction. General study outcomes and caveats: It was stated that prospective validation of the reported TCR clusters was required before the clusters could be put to clinical use. During active COVID-19 the TRB repertoires were highly clonal, but at recovery diversity and richness rose above the levels seen in healthy donors. Specific T cell subsets (CD4+/Treg/CD8+) and sorted SARS-CoV-2-responsive or tetramer+ T cells had not yet been sequenced, and these experiments were ongoing. Blood samples obtained from mildly ill patients during symptoms, as well as early samples obtained from severe cases, were available only in scarce numbers. The cohort was judged too small for assessing how HLA contributes to COVID-19 susceptibility or severity. A total of over 2,000 TCR clusters were exclusive to the recovered cohort, and about 31 of those clusters were low-pGen clusters. Patients with COVID-19 were reported to show strongly skewed TRBV/TRBJ gene usage.

TRB repertoires were amplified from about 250-500 ng of genomic DNA extracted from blood. The rearranged chain carries TRBV24-1 and TRBJ2-1; 10 bases in the junction line up with TRBD2. The receptor's source is a human donor who had recovered from COVID-19. Source material: blood. This receptor has the CDR3 CATSDPQSAGGLTHNEQFF. The base sequence is TGTGCCACCAGTGATCCTCAATCAGCGGGAGGGCTGACTCACAATGAGCAGTTCTTC.